What follows are 15 T cell receptor beta chains derived from one specimen sequenced in a study of T cell repertoires in cytomegalovirus infection. No antigens are known for them. TCRdb used MiXCR to reprocess the reads, holding one entry per CDR3 protein. The sample lists fewer than 1,000,000 distinct CDR3 sequences; 30% to 40% were seen once. The starting material was cultured CD8+ T cells from PBMCs, obtained from culture after CMV antigen stimulation. These receptors all stem from a human donor in good health (CMV status not recorded). Some clones in this sample may be carry-over from other donors' samples.

This clonotype was detected a few times. The chain employs TRBV27 and TRBJ2-5; 7 bases match TRBD1. Germline trimming cut 4 bases from V and 4 bases from J; bases unmatched to any gene: 6. This CDR3 comprises 14 residues. CDR1 is MNHEY and CDR2 is SMNVEV in the germline V gene (reference sequence). The DNA of the CDR3 is TGTGCCAGCAGTTATAACAGGGGCGGAGAGACCCAGTACTTC. This gives the protein CASSYNRGGETQYF.

Note on this clonotype: The CDR3 carries no conserved terminal phenylalanine or tryptophan, so it likely arises from a read error. The chain has TRBV7-4 and TRBJ1-3; no definite D call. This CDR3 is built from 12 residues. Trimming took off 8 bases at V and 0 bases at J, with 5 bases between the two ends. Germline CDR1 reads SGHVT; CDR2 reads SQSDAQ. Written as DNA, the CDR3 is TGTGCCAGCCGGAGCTCTGGAAACACCATATATTCT. As protein: CASRSSGNTIYS.

The CDR3 is CASSFRVGSYEQYV. In nucleotides, the CDR3 is TGTGCCAGTAGTTTCCGAGTTGGCTCCTACGAGCAGTACGTC. This chain joins TRBV19 and TRBJ2-7; D unresolved. This CDR3 region has 14 residues. The V gene's germline CDR1 is LNHDA and CDR2 SQIVND (reference sequence). Trimming cost V 5 bases and J 0 bases, with 11 bases left between them.

The gene calls are TRBV5-1 and TRBJ2-1; 11 positions agree with TRBD2. The germline V gene has CDR1 SGHRS and CDR2 YFSETQ. V trimming: 5 bases; J trimming: 4 bases; junction bases outside the gene matches: 8. This CDR3 contains 16 residues. This CDR3 reads CASSHLAGGPYNEQFF. DNA for the CDR3: TGCGCCAGCAGTCACTTAGCGGGGGGGCCTTACAATGAGCAGTTCTTC.

As to this clonotype: The junction does not match germline at one end; this may be a read error. The chain uses TRBV10-3 and TRBJ1-2; 7 bases map to TRBD1. Germline loops: CDR1 ENHRY, CDR2 SYGVKD. The CDR3 extends over 14 amino acids. The CDR3 sequence is CVISEGTANYGYTF. DNA of the CDR3: TGTGTCATCAGTGAGGGGACAGCTAACTATGGCTACACCTTC.

This clonotype has at least ten counts. The chain employs TRBV7-8 and TRBJ1-1; D is unclear. Germline CDR1 SGHVS, CDR2 FQNEAQ. CDR3 length: 15 amino acids. V shed 2 bases and J shed 8 bases, with 18 bases lying between them. The CDR3 DNA sequence: TGTGCCAGCAGCTTATGGCCGGGGAGTCCGACAGAAGCTTTCTTT. Encoded protein: CASSLWPGSPTEAFF.

Many counts were recorded for this clonotype. The rearrangement links TRBV7-2 to TRBJ2-5, with a tentative D call TRBD2 (5 bases). V was cut by 5 bases and J by 0 bases, with 16 bases left in between. Germline CDR1 is SGHTA and CDR2 is FQGNSA. The CDR3 is 16 amino acids. Written as DNA, the CDR3 is TGTGCCAGCAGCCTTCGGCGCTGGGGAGACCAAGAGACCCAGTACTTC. Translated: CASSLRRWGDQETQYF.

The chain is built from TRBV5-4 and TRBJ2-5; no firm D call. V lost 0 bases and J lost 4, with 10 bases in between. The CDR3 is made up of 14 amino acids. Looked up from germline, CDR1 is SGHNT and CDR2 is YYREEE (reference sequence). The CDR3 DNA sequence: TGTGCCAGCAGCTTGGTCGGGTTCCCAGAGACCCAGTACTTC. Residues: CASSLVGFPETQYF.

The CDR3: CATSDPKETGSTEAFF. CDR3 bases: TGTGCCACCAGTGACCCGAAGGAGACAGGGAGTACTGAAGCTTTCTTT. V and J are TRBV24-1 and TRBJ1-1, with 7 nucleotides matching TRBD1. Losses at the gene ends were 4 bases for V and 5 bases for J; bases not matched to a gene: 12. There are 16 residues in the CDR3. The germline V gene encodes CDR1 KGHDR and CDR2 SFDVKD.

This clonotype has a handful of counts. The chain combines TRBV4-1 with TRBJ2-1; 7 nucleotides match TRBD2. The length of the CDR3 is 15 residues. J was trimmed by 5 bases and V by 4 bases; bases with no gene match: 8. Germline lookup yields CDR1 MGHRA and CDR2 YSYEKL. CDR3 in amino acids: CASSLTAGVDNEQFF. The CDR3, as DNA: TGCGCCAGCAGCCTAACTGCGGGGGTCGACAATGAGCAGTTCTTC.

The genes are TRBV6-2 or TRBV6-3 and TRBJ1-5; no clear D gene. V lost 2 bases, J lost 7 bases, and 18 bases lay in between. CDR1 is MNHEY, CDR2 SVGEGT, per germline. The CDR3 runs to 16 residues. The CDR3 region has the DNA TGTGCCAGCAGTTACCCCCGGTCTATGGGCGGCCAGCCCCAGCATTTT. Amino acids: CASSYPRSMGGQPQHF.

A few counts support this clonotype. The V and J genes are TRBV28 and TRBJ2-1; D may be TRBD1 (5 bases). Germline V lookup: CDR1 MDHEN, CDR2 SYDVKM. V lost 3 bases, J lost 9 bases, and 9 bases lay in between. The CDR3 loop spans 12 amino acids. The CDR3 nucleotides read TGTGCCAGCAGTTTCGCAGGGCCTGAGCAGTTCTTC. Protein product: CASSFAGPEQFF.

The sample holds a few counts of this clonotype. This chain uses TRBV7-9 with TRBJ1-4; D is perhaps TRBD1 (5 bases). The CDR3 length is 14 residues. CDR1 is SEHNR and CDR2 is FQNEAQ in the germline V gene (reference sequence). V shed 5 bases and J shed 8 bases, with 15 bases lying between them. The CDR3 protein is CASSREEGREKLFF. CDR3 in DNA: TGTGCCAGCAGCCGTGAGGAGGGACGCGAAAAACTGTTTTTT.

This clonotype turned up a few times. This sequence joins TRBV7-6 and TRBJ2-1, with 13 bases fitting TRBD2. Germline V gives CDR1 SGHVS, CDR2 FNYEAQ. Germline trimming cut 5 bases from V and 10 bases from J; bases unmatched to any gene: 5. This CDR3 is built from 14 residues. As DNA, the CDR3 is TGTGCCAGCAGCCGGACTAGCGGGGGCCGAGAGCAGTTCTTC. Translating it yields CASSRTSGGREQFF.

V and J are TRBV19 and TRBJ2-1; D may be TRBD1 or TRBD2 (6 bases each). With 1 base removed from V and 7 bases from J, the gap between germline ends came to 11 bases. CDR1 LNHDA and CDR2 SQIVND come from the germline V gene (reference sequence). This CDR3 is built from 14 residues. In DNA, the CDR3 is TGTGCCAGTAGTATAGGGGGGGCCTGGAATGAGCAGTTCTTC. It is translated as CASSIGGAWNEQFF.